Sequencing of this TCR beta chain was carried out in a study of early T cells in non-severe SARS-CoV-2 infection. Overall study context: From unsorted whole blood, bulk RNA was sequenced, and the chains remained unpaired. Findings and limits, study-wide: VDJdb matching skewed toward anti-spike CD8 responses, missing private and CD4 specificities.

Trimming took 1 base from V and 0 from J, leaving 10 bases between them. This CDR3 spans 16 amino acids. The germline V gene has CDR1 SGHDN and CDR2 FVKESK. This clonotype was recorded a few times. Its antigen is still unknown. Individual cDNA molecules each received unique molecular identifiers attached to them. TCRdb reprocessed the 5' RACE reads via MiXCR and lists one record per CDR3 protein. The sample records around 39,000 distinct CDR3 sequences, 7.9% being singletons. The receptor was derived from an adult who was a healthcare worker with PCR-confirmed SARS-CoV-2 infection or an uninfected control (not recorded which). The V and J genes are TRBV14 and TRBJ2-1; D gene unclear. Sequencing used whole blood, obtained at baseline. CDR3 residues: CASSQGISSSYNEQFF. CDR3 bases: TGTGCCAGCAGCCAAGGAATCTCGAGCTCCTACAATGAGCAGTTCTTC.